One sample yielded the 25 T cell receptor beta chains listed below, sequenced in a study of CD8+CD57+ T cells in acquired aplastic anemia. Profiling that covered TCR beta VDJ and CDR3 relied on genomic DNA as its template. TCRdb itself ran the reads through MiXCR, one entry per CDR3 protein. Among 250,000 or so distinct CDR3 sequences, approximately 45% were seen once, and the ten largest hold about 7.8%. Patients chosen for sequencing had shown CD8+CD57+ cell expansion by flow cytometry. Sequences were obtained from sorted CD4+, CD8+, or CD8+CD57+ T cells (not recorded which) from PBMCs. The receptors derive from a human donor with aplastic anemia.

In this sample, this clonotype turned up a few times. The chain carries TRBV28 and TRBJ2-3, with a possible D match to TRBD1 (5 bases). The V gene's germline CDR1 is MDHEN and CDR2 SYDVKM. The ends were cut back, 10 bases at V and 0 bases at J, with 17 bases in the middle. The CDR3 extends over 15 amino acids. CDR3 in amino acids: CATQTGAASTDTQYF. DNA for the CDR3: TGTGCCACCCAAACAGGTGCGGCTAGCACAGATACGCAGTATTTT.

The CDR3 sequence: CASSPRQGVVYEQYF. The CDR3 DNA reads as TGTGCCAGCAGCCCCCGACAGGGGGTCGTCTACGAGCAGTACTTC. The chain joins TRBV7-9 to TRBJ2-7, with 9 bases aligning to TRBD1. The CDR3 covers 15 residues. J gave up 3 bases and V 5 bases, and 8 bases lay outside the gene matches. CDR1 and CDR2 (germline): SEHNR, FQNEAQ (reference sequence). The full variable domain, rest sourced from reference TRBV7-9 and TRBJ2-7, is DTGVSQNPRHKITKRGQNVTFRCDPISEHNRLYWYRQTLGQGPEFLTYFQNEAQLEKSRLLSDRFSAERPKGSFSTLEIQRTEQGDSAMYLCASSPRQGVVYEQYFGPGTRLTVT.

This clonotype was observed many times. This chain uses TRBV20-1 with TRBJ2-1, with 7 bases aligning to TRBD1. V was pared by 6 bases and J by 0 bases, with 5 bases of the junction left unmatched. CDR1 and CDR2 (germline): DFQATT, SNEGSKA (reference sequence). The CDR3 runs 14 residues. The CDR3 region has the DNA TGCAGTGCCGACCGGGACAGCTCCTACAATGAGCAGTTCTTC. Encoded protein: CSADRDSSYNEQFF.

This clonotype was detected ten times or more. This rearrangement joins TRBV19 to TRBJ1-1, with a weak D call TRBD1 (6 bases). Trimming cost V 2 bases and J 4 bases, with 8 bases left between them. The CDR3 contains 13 residues. Germline V gives CDR1 LNHDA, CDR2 SQIVND (reference sequence). The DNA of the CDR3 is TGTGCCAGTAGTATAAGAGGGGGCACTGAAGCTTTCTTT. It codes for CASSIRGGTEAFF. Full variable domain (missing parts from reference TRBV19 and TRBJ1-1): DGGITQSPKYLFRKEGQNVTLSCEQNLNHDAMYWYRQDPGQGLRLIYYSQIVNDFQKGDIAEGYSVSREKKESFPLTVTSAQKNPTAFYLCASSIRGGTEAFFGQGTRLTVV.

This chain joins TRBV20-1 and TRBJ2-7, with D unclear. Germline V CDR1 and CDR2: DFQATT, SNEGSKA (reference sequence). The CDR3 runs to 14 residues. Trimming took 0 bases from V and 4 from J, leaving 13 bases between them. DNA of the CDR3: TGCAGTGCTAGAGATAAAGACGGGTTATACGAGCAGTACTTC. It codes for CSARDKDGLYEQYF.

This clonotype was picked up many times. J is TRBJ1-2 and V is TRBV12-5; D remains ambiguous. In germline, CDR1 is LGHNT, CDR2 FRNRAP. CDR3 length: 8 amino acids. V shed 2 bases and J shed 11 bases, with 0 bases lying between them. CDR3 sequence (DNA): TGTGCTAGTGGTTTGTACACCTTC. Encoded protein: CASGLYTF.

V usage is TRBV20-1 and J usage is TRBJ2-1; the match to TRBD2 covers 10 bases. The ends lost 7 bases at V and 8 bases at J; junction bases unmatched: 17. Germline CDR1 and CDR2: DFQATT and SNEGSKA (reference sequence). CDR3 length: 16 residues. The CDR3 protein is CSVLPFSGGAGDEQFF. In nucleotides, the CDR3 is TGCAGTGTTCTCCCATTCAGCGGGGGGGCGGGGGATGAGCAGTTCTTC.

V and J are TRBV4-3 and TRBJ1-2; 10 bases agree with TRBD1. Germline V CDR1 and CDR2: LGHNA, YSLEER. J was trimmed by 5 bases and V by 0 bases; bases with no gene match: 9. This CDR3 spans 17 amino acids. The CDR3 loop reads CASSQDRGDRGKYGYTF. The CDR3 region has the DNA TGCGCCAGCAGCCAAGATCGGGGGGACAGGGGCAAGTATGGCTACACCTTC.

This clonotype was observed a few times. The chain has TRBV6-5 and TRBJ1-2; D may be TRBD1 (6 bases). The ends were cut back, 4 bases at V and 10 bases at J, with 16 bases in the middle. The V gene's germline CDR1 is MNHEY and CDR2 SVGAGI. This CDR3 comprises 13 residues. In DNA, the CDR3 is TGTGCCAGCAGTTCCCCACAGGGAGGAGACTACACCTTC. It specifies CASSSPQGGDYTF.

This clonotype was seen ten or more times. The chain joins TRBV7-2 to TRBJ2-7, with a possible D match to TRBD1 (6 bases). The germline V gene encodes CDR1 SGHTA and CDR2 FQGNSA. The CDR3 contains 15 residues. The germline V and J ends were trimmed by 2 bases and 2 bases, with 13 bases remaining between them. The CDR3 protein is CASSLFRGSTYEQYF. Here the CDR3 DNA reads TGTGCCAGCAGCTTATTCAGGGGCTCCACCTACGAGCAGTACTTC.

Note on this clonotype: The junction does not match germline at one end; this may be a read error. CDR3 bases: TGTGCCGGCAGTGAGGGGACGAACAGTGAGCAGTTCTTC. Translated: CAGSEGTNSEQFF. The chain recombines TRBV25-1 with TRBJ2-1, with D perhaps matching TRBD1 or TRBD2 (5 bases each). This CDR3 has 13 amino acids. CDR1 is MGHDK, CDR2 SYGVNS, per germline.

This clonotype was seen only a few times. V is TRBV12-5 and J is TRBJ1-1, with TRBD1 matching 8 bases. The germline V gene has CDR1 LGHNT and CDR2 FRNRAP. This CDR3 region has 14 residues. V trimming: 3 bases; J trimming: 9 bases; junction bases outside the gene matches: 9. The CDR3 DNA is TGTGCTAGTGGTTTTACCGGGACAGGTCTTAAAGCTTTCTTT. The encoded protein is CASGFTGTGLKAFF.

This clonotype has ten or more counts. The chain employs TRBV19 and TRBJ2-1, with 7 positions matching TRBD1. The CDR3 totals 15 residues. V was pared by 1 base and J by 3 bases, with 3 bases of the junction left unmatched. From germline, CDR1 is LNHDA and CDR2 SQIVND (reference sequence). The CDR3 DNA follows: TGTGCCAGTAGTATAGGGGCAGGGGGCTACAATGAGCAGTTCTTC. This encodes CASSIGAGGYNEQFF.

On this clonotype: A much larger clone lies one base from this, so it may be a read error. V gene TRBV12-3 or TRBV12-4 combines with J gene TRBJ2-1; D is ambiguous. The CDR3 has 15 amino acids. The CDR3 nucleotides read TGTGCCAGCACACCTACTAATTTCCGCTACAATAAGCAGTTCTTC. Translating it yields CASTPTNFRYNKQFF.

This clonotype was counted a few times. V is TRBV19 and J is TRBJ1-2, with D unclear. This CDR3 has 14 amino acids. V was shortened by 1 base and J by 3 bases, with 9 bases between the two germline ends. CDR1 and CDR2 (germline): LNHDA, SQIVND (reference sequence). CDR3: CASSIVHTHYGYTF. As DNA, the CDR3 is TGTGCCAGTAGTATAGTTCACACTCACTATGGCTACACCTTC.

This clonotype came up a few times. The chain joins TRBV30 to TRBJ2-7, with D uncertain. V was cut by 3 bases and J by 5 bases, with 11 bases left in between. CDR3 length: 12 residues. The germline gives CDR1 GTSNPN, CDR2 SVGIG (reference sequence). The CDR3 sequence is CAWSTTRDEQYF. The CDR3 nucleotides are TGTGCCTGGAGCACGACGAGAGACGAGCAGTACTTC.

This clonotype was observed a few times. Just one base apart from a much larger clone, this may be a read error. This chain uses TRBV11-2 with TRBJ1-5; D may be TRBD1 (5 bases). Per germline, CDR1 SGHAT and CDR2 FQNNGV. This CDR3 has 13 residues. V lost 5 bases and J lost 7, with 12 bases in between. The CDR3, as DNA: TGTGCCAGCAGCACGGGGGGGGTACAGCCCCAGCATTTT. Encoded protein: CASSTGGVQPQHF.

A word on this clonotype: Relative to the germline gene, one junction end is altered; a read error may explain this. This chain joins TRBV7-3 and TRBJ1-2, with a possible D match to TRBD1 (5 bases). This CDR3 has 15 amino acids. The germline V gene has CDR1 SGHTA and CDR2 FQGTGA. In DNA form, the CDR3 reads TGCGCCAGCAGATACCAGGGTTTGTCCAACTATGGCTACACCTTC. Translated: CASRYQGLSNYGYTF.

J is TRBJ2-2 and V is TRBV5-1, with no clear D. The CDR3 totals 15 residues. V was trimmed by 2 bases and J by 0 bases, leaving 8 bases between them. Germline CDR1 reads SGHRS; CDR2 reads YFSETQ. CDR3 amino acids: CASSLPLANTGELFF. CDR3 nucleotides: TGCGCCAGCAGCTTACCACTGGCGAACACCGGGGAGCTGTTTTTT. Variable domain in full (rest from reference TRBV5-1 and TRBJ2-2): KAGVTQTPRYLIKTRGQQVTLSCSPISGHRSVSWYQQTPGQGLQFLFEYFSETQRNKGNFPGRFSGRQFSNSRSEMNVSTLELGDSALYLCASSLPLANTGELFFGEGSRLTVL.

This clonotype has just one count. The CDR3 is CSSPRGSGGATDTQYF. For the CDR3, the DNA is TGCAGCTCCCCGCGGGGAAGCGGGGGGGCCACAGATACGCAGTATTTT. V and J are TRBV29-1 and TRBJ2-3; 10 bases line up with TRBD2. The V gene's germline CDR1 is SQVTM and CDR2 ANQGSEA. The CDR3 is 16 residues long. The ends lost 8 bases at V and 2 bases at J; junction bases unmatched: 13.

The V gene is TRBV5-1, the J gene TRBJ2-7, with unresolved D. Trimming left V 0 bases short and J 2 bases short, with 9 bases between. Looked up from germline, CDR1 is SGHRS and CDR2 is YFSETQ. CDR3 length equals 14 residues. CDR3 nucleotides: TGCGCCAGCAGCTTGGTCGCAGGTACCTACGAGCAGTACTTC. As protein: CASSLVAGTYEQYF.

As concerns this clonotype: This may be a read error, as it is one base from a much larger clone. This chain joins TRBV20-1 and TRBJ2-2; no firm D call. From germline, CDR1 is DFQATT and CDR2 SNEGSKA (reference sequence). Trimming removed 1 base at V and 8 bases at J, with 14 bases between. This CDR3 has 14 amino acids. The CDR3 bases are TGCAGTGCTAGAGGCGCCGAAGGAACTGGGGAGCTGTTTTTT. This sequence encodes CSARGAEGTGELFF.

The rearrangement joins TRBV10-3 to TRBJ2-3, with D perhaps matching TRBD1 or TRBD2 (6 bases each). The length of the CDR3 is 14 residues. Germline V gene data show CDR1 as ENHRY and CDR2 as SYGVKD. The V and J ends lost 11 bases and 0 bases respectively, with 15 bases between them. The CDR3 coding sequence is TGTGCCGTCCAAGGGGGGATGAGCACAGATACGCAGTATTTT. Translation: CAVQGGMSTDTQYF.

A remark on this clonotype: This may come from a read error, since a much larger clone is one base off. The chain combines TRBV5-1 with TRBJ2-2; the D call may be TRBD1 or TRBD2 (5 bases each). There are 15 residues in the CDR3. V dropped 4 bases and J dropped 3 bases, with 13 bases sitting between them. Germline V CDR1 and CDR2: SGHRS, YFSETQ. This CDR3 reads CASSELQEDTGELFF. The CDR3, as DNA: TGCGCCAGCAGCGAGCTACAGGAGGACACCGGGGAGCTGTTTTTT.

In this sample, this clonotype turned up a few times. The chain combines TRBV20-1 with TRBJ2-7; 7 bases agree with TRBD1. This CDR3 is built from 14 residues. V lost 4 bases to trimming and J lost 4 bases; unmatched junction nucleotides: 10. Germline CDR1 DFQATT, CDR2 SNEGSKA (reference sequence). The chain's CDR3 is CSAKEGQFFYEQYF. The DNA of the CDR3 is TGCAGTGCTAAAGAGGGACAGTTCTTTTACGAGCAGTACTTC.